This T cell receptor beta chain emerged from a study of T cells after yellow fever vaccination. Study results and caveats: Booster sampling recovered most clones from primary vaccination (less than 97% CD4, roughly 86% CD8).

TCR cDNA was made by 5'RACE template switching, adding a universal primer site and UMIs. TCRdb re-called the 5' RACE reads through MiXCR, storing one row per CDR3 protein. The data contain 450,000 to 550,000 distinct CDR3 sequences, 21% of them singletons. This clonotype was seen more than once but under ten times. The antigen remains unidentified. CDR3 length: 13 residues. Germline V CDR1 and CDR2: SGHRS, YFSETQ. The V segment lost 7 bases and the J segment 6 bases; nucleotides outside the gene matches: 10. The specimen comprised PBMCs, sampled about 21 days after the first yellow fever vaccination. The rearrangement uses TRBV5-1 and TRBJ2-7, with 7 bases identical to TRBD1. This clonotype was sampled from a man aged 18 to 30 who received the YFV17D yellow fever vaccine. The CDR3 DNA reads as TGCGCCAGCTCCTGGACAGGAACAAGCGAGCAGTACGTC. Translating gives CASSWTGTSEQYV.